What follows describes a single TCR beta chain. The data are from a study of blood T cell repertoires in COVID-19. Study background: Italy, Spain and the United States were the sources of the convalescent and acute COVID-19 samples.

Original handling: Amplified reference gene primers provided the basis for estimating nucleated cell counts. Generated by immunoSEQ multiplex PCR, the TCRdb table keeps only in-frame clones and is missing some. V, J and clone size were drawn from that table, and D and trimming were deduced from the DNA. In the table there are roughly 450,000 clones, 80% to 95% of which are singletons. Germline loops: CDR1 SGHDT, CDR2 YYEEEE. The J segment lost 10 bases and the V segment lost 4 bases, leaving 4 bases of the junction unmatched. The CDR3 is 12 amino acids. The chain couples TRBV5-6 to TRBJ1-2; 10 nucleotides line up with TRBD1. The clonotype originates from a man aged 18 to 30 who had recovered from COVID-19. The specimen sequenced was PBMCs or T cells enriched from blood (not recorded which). CDR3 sequence reads: CASSRDRGIYTF. CDR3 sequence (DNA): TGTGCCAGCAGCCGGGACAGGGGTATCTACACCTTC.